One and the same sample provided the 8 T cell receptor beta chains below, sequenced in a study of T cell responses to AZD1222 COVID-19 vaccine. The assay was immunoSEQ multiplex PCR, and TCRdb's table has in-frame clones only and misses some. The sample includes about 110,000 clones, just under 95% of them seen just once. Sequences were derived from peripheral blood, sampled on day 0 of AZD1222 vaccination. These receptors all stem from an adult in good health.

This clone has just one count. The V call is TRBV25-1, the J call TRBJ1-4; D not certain. This CDR3 is 15 amino acids long. The germline CDR1 and CDR2 sequences are MGHDK and SYGVNS. V was trimmed by 3 bases and J by 9 bases, leaving 17 bases between them. The CDR3 spells CASSDEIYPGKKLFF. The DNA for the CDR3 is TGTGCCAGCAGTGATGAGATTTATCCTGGGAAAAAACTGTTTTTT.

The V and J genes are TRBV11-2 and TRBJ2-5; D gene unclear. Trimming took off 6 bases at V and 5 bases at J, with 10 bases between the two ends. The CDR3 is made up of 12 amino acids. Germline CDR1 and CDR2: SGHAT and FQNNGV. The CDR3 sequence is CASSRRGETQYF. The CDR3 nucleotides read TGTGCCAGCAGTCGGCGTGGGGAGACCCAGTACTTC.

This chain joins TRBV4-1 and TRBJ2-1, with 7 nucleotides matching TRBD2. Per the germline V gene, CDR1 is MGHRA and CDR2 is YSYEKL. The CDR3 is made up of 17 amino acids. The V and J ends lost 0 bases and 5 bases, in that order; junction bases with no gene match: 10. CDR3 sequence: CASSQDEGWGTNNEQFF. For the CDR3, the DNA is TGCGCCAGCAGCCAAGACGAGGGATGGGGGACTAACAATGAGCAGTTCTTC.

The V gene is TRBV9, the J gene TRBJ2-5; D is uncertain. V dropped 10 bases and J dropped 1 base, with 2 bases sitting between them. Germline V gene lookup returns CDR1 SGDLS and CDR2 YYNGEE. The CDR3 covers 9 residues. The CDR3, as DNA: TGTGCCCGCCAAGAGACCCAGTACTTC. This translates into CARQETQYF.

J is TRBJ1-3 and V is TRBV11-2, with a weak D call TRBD1 (5 bases). The germline gives CDR1 SGHAT, CDR2 FQNNGV. The V end lost 0 bases, the J end lost 4 bases, and 16 bases lay between the germline ends. This CDR3 is built from 17 residues. CDR3 DNA sequence: TGTGCCAGCAGCTTAGACGTGAGCGGGGCAGGCGGAAACACCATATATTTT. Translated: CASSLDVSGAGGNTIYF. The whole variable domain, remainder taken from reference TRBV11-2 and TRBJ1-3, is EAGVAQSPRYKIIEKRQSVAFWCNPISGHATLYWYQQILGQGPKLLIQFQNNGVVDDSQLPKDRFSAERLKGVDSTLKIQPAKLEDSAVYLCASSLDVSGAGGNTIYFGEGSWLTVV.

The V and J genes are TRBV6-5 and TRBJ1-4, with TRBD1 matching over 9 bases. CDR3 length: 15 residues. V trimming: 4 bases; J trimming: 3 bases; junction bases outside the gene matches: 3. Germline-derived CDR1 and CDR2 are MNHEY and SVGAGI. CDR3 nucleotide sequence: TGTGCCAGCAGTTGGGACAGGGCGGCTAATGAAAAACTGTTTTTT. Translating it yields CASSWDRAANEKLFF.

J is TRBJ1-4 and V is TRBV4-1; D ambiguous. The germline V gene encodes CDR1 MGHRA and CDR2 YSYEKL. V lost 4 bases to trimming and J lost 5 bases, with 11 bases between them. CDR3 length equals 14 residues. CDR3 sequence: CASSPDGLNEKLFF. CDR3 bases: TGCGCCAGCAGCCCGGACGGCCTAAATGAAAAACTGTTTTTT.

The V and J genes are TRBV28 and TRBJ1-2; weak D call: TRBD1 (5 bases). There are 17 residues in the CDR3. The germline gives CDR1 MDHEN, CDR2 SYDVKM. The V gene lost 10 bases and the J gene lost 4 bases, with 28 bases spanning the gap. The CDR3 is CATLQPRGDSRGYGYTF. CDR3 bases: TGTGCCACCCTCCAACCGCGGGGAGACAGTCGTGGCTATGGCTACACCTTC.